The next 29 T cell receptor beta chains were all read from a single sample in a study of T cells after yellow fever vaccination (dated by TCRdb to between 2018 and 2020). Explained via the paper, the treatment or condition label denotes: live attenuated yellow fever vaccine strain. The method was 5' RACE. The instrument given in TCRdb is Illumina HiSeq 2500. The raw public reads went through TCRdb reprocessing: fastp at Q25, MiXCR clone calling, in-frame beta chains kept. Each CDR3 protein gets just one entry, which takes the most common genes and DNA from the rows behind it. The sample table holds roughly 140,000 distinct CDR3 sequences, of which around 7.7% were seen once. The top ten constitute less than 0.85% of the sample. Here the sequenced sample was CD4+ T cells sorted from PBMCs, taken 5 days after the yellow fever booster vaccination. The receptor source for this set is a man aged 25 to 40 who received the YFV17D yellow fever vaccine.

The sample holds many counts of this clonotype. The CDR3 DNA follows: TGTGCCAGCAGAGAAGGACAGGGGAGGGAAAATTCACCCCTCCACTTT. It specifies CASREGQGRENSPLHF. The chain links TRBV28 to TRBJ1-6; 9 nucleotides agree with TRBD1. The length of the CDR3 is 16 residues. Looked up from germline, CDR1 is MDHEN and CDR2 is SYDVKM. V shed 6 bases, J shed 7 bases, and the junction held 10 bases outside the gene matches.

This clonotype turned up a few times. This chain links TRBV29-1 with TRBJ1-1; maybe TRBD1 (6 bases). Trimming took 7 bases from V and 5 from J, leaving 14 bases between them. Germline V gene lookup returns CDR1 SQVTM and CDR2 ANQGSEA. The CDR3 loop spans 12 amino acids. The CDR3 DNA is TGCAGCGGACAGGAATCGAGGACTGAAGCTTTCTTT. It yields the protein CSGQESRTEAFF.

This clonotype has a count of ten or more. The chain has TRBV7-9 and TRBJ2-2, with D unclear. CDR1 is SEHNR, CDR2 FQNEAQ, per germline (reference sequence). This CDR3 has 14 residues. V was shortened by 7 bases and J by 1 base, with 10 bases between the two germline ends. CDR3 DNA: TGTGCCAGCATGGGCAGCTTGAACACCGGGGAGCTGTTTTTT. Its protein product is CASMGSLNTGELFF.

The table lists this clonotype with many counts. In nucleotides, the CDR3 is TGTGCCAGCTCACCCGAACAGGGGTTTATCGATGAGCAGTTCTTC. It specifies CASSPEQGFIDEQFF. The chain links TRBV18 to TRBJ2-1; 7 bases align to TRBD1. Germline loops: CDR1 KGHSH, CDR2 LQKENI. The junction had 10 bases not matched to a gene; V was cut back by 3 bases and J by 8 bases. The CDR3 length is 15 residues.

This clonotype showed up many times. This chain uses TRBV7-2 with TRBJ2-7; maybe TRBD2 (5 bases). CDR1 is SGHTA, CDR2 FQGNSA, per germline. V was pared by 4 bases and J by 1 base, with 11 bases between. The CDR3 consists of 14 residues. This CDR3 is CASSSAETSYEQYF. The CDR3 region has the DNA TGTGCCAGCAGCTCAGCGGAAACATCCTACGAGCAGTACTTC.

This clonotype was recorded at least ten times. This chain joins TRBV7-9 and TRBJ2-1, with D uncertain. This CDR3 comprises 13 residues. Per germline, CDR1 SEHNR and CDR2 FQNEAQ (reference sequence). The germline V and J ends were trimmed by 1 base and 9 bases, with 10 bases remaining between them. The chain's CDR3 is CASSLDSAREQFF. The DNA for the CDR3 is TGTGCCAGCAGCTTAGATTCAGCACGTGAGCAGTTCTTC.

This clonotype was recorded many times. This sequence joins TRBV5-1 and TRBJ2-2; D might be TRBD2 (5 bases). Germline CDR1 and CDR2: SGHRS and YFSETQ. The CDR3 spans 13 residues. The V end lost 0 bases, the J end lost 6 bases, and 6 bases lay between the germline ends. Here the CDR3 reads CASSLAEAGELFF. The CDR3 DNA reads TGCGCCAGCAGCTTGGCGGAGGCCGGGGAGCTGTTTTTT.

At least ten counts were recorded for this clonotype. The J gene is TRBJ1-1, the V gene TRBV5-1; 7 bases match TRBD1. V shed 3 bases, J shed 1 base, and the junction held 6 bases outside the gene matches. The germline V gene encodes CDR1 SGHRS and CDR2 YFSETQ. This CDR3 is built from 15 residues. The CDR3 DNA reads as TGCGCCAGCAGCTGGGGTAGACAGGGGAACACTGAAGCTTTCTTT. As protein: CASSWGRQGNTEAFF.

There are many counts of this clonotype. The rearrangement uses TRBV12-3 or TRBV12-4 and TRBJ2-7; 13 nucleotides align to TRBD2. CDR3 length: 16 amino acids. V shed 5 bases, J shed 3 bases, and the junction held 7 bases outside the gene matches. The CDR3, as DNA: TGTGCCAGCAGTCCCCGACTAGCGGGGGGCGACTACGAGCAGTACTTC. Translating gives CASSPRLAGGDYEQYF.

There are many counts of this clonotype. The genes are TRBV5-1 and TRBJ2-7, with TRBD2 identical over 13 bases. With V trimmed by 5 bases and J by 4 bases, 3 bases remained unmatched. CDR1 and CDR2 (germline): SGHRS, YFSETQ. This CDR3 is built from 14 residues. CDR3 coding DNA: TGCGCCAGCAGATCGGGACTAGCGGGGTACGAGCAGTACTTC. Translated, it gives CASRSGLAGYEQYF.

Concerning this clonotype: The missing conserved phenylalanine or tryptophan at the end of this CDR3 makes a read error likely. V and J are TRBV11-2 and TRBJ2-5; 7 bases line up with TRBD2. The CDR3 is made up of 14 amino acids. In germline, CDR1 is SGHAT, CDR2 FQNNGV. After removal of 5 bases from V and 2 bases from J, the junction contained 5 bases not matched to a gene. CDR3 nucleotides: TGTGCCAGCAGCCGATCCGGGGGGCAAGAGACCCAGTACTTA. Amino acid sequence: CASSRSGGQETQYL.

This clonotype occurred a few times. The CDR3: CASSAQSDGGYEQYF. The CDR3 region has the DNA TGTGCCAGCAGCGCACAGTCGGATGGGGGCTACGAGCAGTACTTC. V and J are TRBV9 and TRBJ2-7; D might be TRBD1 or TRBD2, each matching 5 bases. Deletions cut 3 bases from V and 3 bases from J, with 16 bases between. Looked up from germline, CDR1 is SGDLS and CDR2 is YYNGEE. This CDR3 is 15 amino acids long.

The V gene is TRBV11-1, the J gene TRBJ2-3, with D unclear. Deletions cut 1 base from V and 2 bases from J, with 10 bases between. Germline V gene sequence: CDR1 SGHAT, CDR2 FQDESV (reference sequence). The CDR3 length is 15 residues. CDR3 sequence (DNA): TGTGCCAGCAGCTTAGAAGGGTTAAACACAGATACGCAGTATTTT. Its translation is CASSLEGLNTDTQYF. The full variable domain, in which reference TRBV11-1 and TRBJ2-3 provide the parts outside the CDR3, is EAEVAQSPRYKITEKSQAVAFWCDPISGHATLYWYRQILGQGPELLVQFQDESVVDDSQLPKDRFSAERLKGVDSTLKIQPAELGDSAMYLCASSLEGLNTDTQYFGPGTRLTVL.

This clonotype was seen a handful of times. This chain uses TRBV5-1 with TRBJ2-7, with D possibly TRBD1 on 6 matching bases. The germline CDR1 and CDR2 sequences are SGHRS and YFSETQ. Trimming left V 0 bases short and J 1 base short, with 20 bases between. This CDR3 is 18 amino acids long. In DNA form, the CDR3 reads TGCGCCAGCAGCTTGGGTCCACTGACAGGCCTTACTTCCTACGAGCAGTACTTC. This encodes CASSLGPLTGLTSYEQYF.

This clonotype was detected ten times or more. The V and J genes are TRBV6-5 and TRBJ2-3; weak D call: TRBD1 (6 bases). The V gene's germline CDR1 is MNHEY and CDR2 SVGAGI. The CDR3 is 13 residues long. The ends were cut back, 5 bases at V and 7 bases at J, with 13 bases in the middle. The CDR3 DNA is TGTGCCAGCAGTACCGGACAGCGCTATACGCAGTATTTT. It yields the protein CASSTGQRYTQYF.

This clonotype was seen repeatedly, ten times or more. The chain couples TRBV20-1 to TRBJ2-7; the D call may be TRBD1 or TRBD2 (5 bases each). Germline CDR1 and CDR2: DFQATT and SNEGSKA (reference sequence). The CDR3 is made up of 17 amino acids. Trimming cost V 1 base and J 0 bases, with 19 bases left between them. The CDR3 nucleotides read TGCAGTGCTAGAGTGAAAGGCCCGGGACGCGTCTCCTACGAGCAGTACTTC. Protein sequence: CSARVKGPGRVSYEQYF.

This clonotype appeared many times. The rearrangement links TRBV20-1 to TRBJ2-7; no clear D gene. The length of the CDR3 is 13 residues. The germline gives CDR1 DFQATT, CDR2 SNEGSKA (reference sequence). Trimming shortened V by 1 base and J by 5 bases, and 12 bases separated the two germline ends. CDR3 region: CSARGRTSDEQYF. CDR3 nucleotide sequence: TGCAGTGCTAGAGGACGGACCTCGGACGAGCAGTACTTC.

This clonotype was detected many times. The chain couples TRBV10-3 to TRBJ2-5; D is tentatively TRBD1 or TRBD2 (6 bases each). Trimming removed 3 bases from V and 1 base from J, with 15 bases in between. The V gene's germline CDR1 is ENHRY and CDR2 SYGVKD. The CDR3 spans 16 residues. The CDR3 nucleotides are TGTGCCATCAGTGAAGGTGTAGGGGGGCCCCAAGAGACCCAGTACTTC. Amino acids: CAISEGVGGPQETQYF.

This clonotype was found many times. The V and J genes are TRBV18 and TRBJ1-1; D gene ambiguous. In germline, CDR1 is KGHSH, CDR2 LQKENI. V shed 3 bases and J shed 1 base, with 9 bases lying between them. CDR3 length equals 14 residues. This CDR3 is CASSPPTGNTEAFF. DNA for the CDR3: TGTGCCAGCTCACCCCCTACGGGGAACACTGAAGCTTTCTTT.

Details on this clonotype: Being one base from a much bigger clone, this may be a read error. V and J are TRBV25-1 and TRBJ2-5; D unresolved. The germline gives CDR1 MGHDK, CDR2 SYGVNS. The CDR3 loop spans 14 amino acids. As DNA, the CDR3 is TGTGCCAGCAGAGAAAAGACGGCCTTGGAGACCAAGTACTTC. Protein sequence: CASREKTALETKYF.

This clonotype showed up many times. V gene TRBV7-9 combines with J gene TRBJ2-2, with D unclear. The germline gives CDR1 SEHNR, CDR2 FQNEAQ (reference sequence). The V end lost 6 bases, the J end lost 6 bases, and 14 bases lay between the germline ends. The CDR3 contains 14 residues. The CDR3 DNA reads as TGTGCCAGCAGTCTAGAGGCCTCCCCCGGGGAGCTGTTTTTT. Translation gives CASSLEASPGELFF.

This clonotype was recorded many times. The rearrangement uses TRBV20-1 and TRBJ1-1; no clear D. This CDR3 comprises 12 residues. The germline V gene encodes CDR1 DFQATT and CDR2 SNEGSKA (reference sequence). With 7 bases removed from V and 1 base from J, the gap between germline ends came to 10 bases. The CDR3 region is CSGVSWNTEAFF. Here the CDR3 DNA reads TGCAGTGGTGTATCTTGGAACACTGAAGCTTTCTTT.

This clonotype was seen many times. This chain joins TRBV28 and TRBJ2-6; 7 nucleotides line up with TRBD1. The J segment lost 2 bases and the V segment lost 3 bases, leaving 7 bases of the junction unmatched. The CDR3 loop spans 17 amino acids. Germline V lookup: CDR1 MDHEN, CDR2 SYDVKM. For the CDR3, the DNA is TGTGCCAGCAGTTTTGCGACAGGGATAACTGGGGCCAACGTCCTGACTTTC. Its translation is CASSFATGITGANVLTF.

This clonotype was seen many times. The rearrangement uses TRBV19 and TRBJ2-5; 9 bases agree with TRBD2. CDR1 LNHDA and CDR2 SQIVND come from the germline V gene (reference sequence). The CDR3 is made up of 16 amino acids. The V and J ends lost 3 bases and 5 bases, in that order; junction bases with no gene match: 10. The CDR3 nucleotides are TGTGCCAGTAGTATCTCTGGCGGGAGGGCCACGGAGACCCAGTACTTC. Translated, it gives CASSISGGRATETQYF.

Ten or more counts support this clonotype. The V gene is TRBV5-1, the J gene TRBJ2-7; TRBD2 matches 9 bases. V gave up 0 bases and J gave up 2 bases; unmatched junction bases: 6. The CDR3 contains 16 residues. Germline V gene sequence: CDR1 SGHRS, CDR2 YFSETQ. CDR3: CASSLEQGTSPYEQYF. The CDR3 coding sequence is TGCGCCAGCAGCTTGGAGCAGGGGACTAGCCCCTACGAGCAGTACTTC.

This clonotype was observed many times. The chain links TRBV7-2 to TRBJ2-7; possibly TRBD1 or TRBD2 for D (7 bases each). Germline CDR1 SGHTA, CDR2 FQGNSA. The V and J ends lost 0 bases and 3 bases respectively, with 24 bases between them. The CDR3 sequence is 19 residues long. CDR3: CASSLARLLTGRVFYEQYF. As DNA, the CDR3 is TGTGCCAGCAGCTTAGCTAGACTATTGACAGGGAGGGTTTTCTACGAGCAGTACTTC.

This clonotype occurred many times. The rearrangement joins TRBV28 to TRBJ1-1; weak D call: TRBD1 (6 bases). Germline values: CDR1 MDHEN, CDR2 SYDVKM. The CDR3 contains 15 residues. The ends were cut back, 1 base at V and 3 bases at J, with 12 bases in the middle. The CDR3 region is CASSLFSGVDTEAFF. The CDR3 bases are TGTGCCAGCAGTTTATTTTCAGGGGTGGACACTGAAGCTTTCTTT.

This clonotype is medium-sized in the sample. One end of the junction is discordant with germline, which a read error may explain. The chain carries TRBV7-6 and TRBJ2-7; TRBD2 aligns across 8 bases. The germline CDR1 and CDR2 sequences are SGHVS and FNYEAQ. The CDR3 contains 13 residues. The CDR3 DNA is TGTGCCAGCAGCTTAGCGGCGGGAGGAGAATGGGGCTTC. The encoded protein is CASSLAAGGEWGF.

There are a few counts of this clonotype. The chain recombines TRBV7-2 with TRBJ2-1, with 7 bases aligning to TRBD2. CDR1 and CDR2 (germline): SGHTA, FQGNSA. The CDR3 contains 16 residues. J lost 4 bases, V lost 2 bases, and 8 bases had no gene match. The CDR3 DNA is TGTGCCAGCAGCTTATATGGCGGGAGTTCGTACAATGAGCAGTTCTTC. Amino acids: CASSLYGGSSYNEQFF. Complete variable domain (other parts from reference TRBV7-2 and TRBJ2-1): GAGVSQSPSNKVTEKGKDVELRCDPISGHTALYWYRQSLGQGLEFLIYFQGNSAPDKSGLPSDRFSAERTGGSVSTLTIQRTQQEDSAVYLCASSLYGGSSYNEQFFGPGTRLTVL.